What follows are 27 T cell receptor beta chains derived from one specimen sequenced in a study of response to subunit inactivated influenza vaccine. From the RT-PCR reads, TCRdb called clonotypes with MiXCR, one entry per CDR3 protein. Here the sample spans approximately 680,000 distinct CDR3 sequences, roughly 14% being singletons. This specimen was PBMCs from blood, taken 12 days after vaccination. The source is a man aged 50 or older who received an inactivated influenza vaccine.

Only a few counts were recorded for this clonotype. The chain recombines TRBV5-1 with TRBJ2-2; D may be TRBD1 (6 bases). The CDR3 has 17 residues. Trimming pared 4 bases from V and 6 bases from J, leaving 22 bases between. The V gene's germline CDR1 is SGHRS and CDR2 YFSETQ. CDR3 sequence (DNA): TGCGCCAGCAGCGTTAACAGGGTCATCCGTGGAGCCGGGGAGCTGTTTTTT. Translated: CASSVNRVIRGAGELFF.

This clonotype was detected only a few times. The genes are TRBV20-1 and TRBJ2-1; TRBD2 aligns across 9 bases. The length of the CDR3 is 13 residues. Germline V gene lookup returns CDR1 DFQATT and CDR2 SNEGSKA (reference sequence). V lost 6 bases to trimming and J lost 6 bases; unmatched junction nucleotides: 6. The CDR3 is CSAPGLAPNEQFF. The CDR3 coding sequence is TGCAGTGCCCCGGGACTAGCTCCCAATGAGCAGTTCTTC.

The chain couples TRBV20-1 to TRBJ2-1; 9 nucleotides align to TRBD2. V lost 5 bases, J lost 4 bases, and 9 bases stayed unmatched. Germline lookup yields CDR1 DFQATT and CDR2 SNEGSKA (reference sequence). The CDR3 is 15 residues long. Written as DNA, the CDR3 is TGCAGTGCTCTCGGCGGACTAGCGAGGTACAATGAGCAGTTCTTC. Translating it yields CSALGGLARYNEQFF.

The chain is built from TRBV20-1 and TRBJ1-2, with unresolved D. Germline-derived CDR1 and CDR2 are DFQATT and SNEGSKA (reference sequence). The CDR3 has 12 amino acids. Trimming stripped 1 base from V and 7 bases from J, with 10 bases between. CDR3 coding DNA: TGCAGTGCTAGAGGTGTTGGGTCTGGCTACACCTTC. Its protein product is CSARGVGSGYTF.

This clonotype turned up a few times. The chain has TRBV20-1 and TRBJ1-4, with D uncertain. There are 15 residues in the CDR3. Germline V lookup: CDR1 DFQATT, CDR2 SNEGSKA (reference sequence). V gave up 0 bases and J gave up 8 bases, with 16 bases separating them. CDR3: CSARDRKGPGEKLFF. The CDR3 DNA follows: TGCAGTGCTAGAGATAGAAAGGGCCCGGGGGAAAAACTGTTTTTT.

The DNA for the CDR3 is TGTGCCAGCAGTTGGATCACTGGACATCAGCCCCAGCATTTT. Translating it yields CASSWITGHQPQHF. The chain couples TRBV28 to TRBJ1-5; D remains unclear. The CDR3 consists of 14 residues. The germline V gene has CDR1 MDHEN and CDR2 SYDVKM. V was trimmed by 4 bases and J by 5 bases, leaving 12 bases between them.

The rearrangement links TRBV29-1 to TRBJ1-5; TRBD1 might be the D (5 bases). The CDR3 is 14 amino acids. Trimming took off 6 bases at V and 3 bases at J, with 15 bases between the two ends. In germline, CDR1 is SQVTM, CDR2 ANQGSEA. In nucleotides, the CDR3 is TGCAGCGTCCGCGAAGAGGGGAACAATCAGCCCCAGCATTTT. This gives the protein CSVREEGNNQPQHF.

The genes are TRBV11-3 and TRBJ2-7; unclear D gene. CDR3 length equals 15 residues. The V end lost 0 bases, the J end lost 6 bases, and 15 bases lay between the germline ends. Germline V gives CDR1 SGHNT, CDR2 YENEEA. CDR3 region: CASSLDPVKLGEQYF. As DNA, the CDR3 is TGTGCCAGCAGCTTAGATCCAGTAAAATTGGGCGAGCAGTACTTC.

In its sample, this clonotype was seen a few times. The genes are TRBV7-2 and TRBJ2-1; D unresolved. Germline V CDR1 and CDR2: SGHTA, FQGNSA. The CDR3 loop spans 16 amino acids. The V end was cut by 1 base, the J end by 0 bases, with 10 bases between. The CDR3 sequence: CASSLEHSSSYNEQFF. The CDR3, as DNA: TGTGCCAGCAGCTTAGAACACTCGAGCTCCTACAATGAGCAGTTCTTC.

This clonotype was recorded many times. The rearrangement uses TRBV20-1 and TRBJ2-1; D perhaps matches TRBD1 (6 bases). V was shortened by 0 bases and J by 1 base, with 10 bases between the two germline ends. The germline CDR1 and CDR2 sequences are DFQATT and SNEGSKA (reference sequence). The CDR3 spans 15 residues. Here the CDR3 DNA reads TGCAGTGCTAGAGACCCGACAGGATCCTACAATGAGCAGTTCTTC. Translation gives CSARDPTGSYNEQFF.

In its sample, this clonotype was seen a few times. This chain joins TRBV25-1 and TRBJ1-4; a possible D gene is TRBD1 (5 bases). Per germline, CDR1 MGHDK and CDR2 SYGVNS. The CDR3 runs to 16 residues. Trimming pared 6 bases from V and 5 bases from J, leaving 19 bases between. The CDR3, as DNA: TGTGCCAGCAGCCGGGGGAGGGTCCGCGGGAATGAAAAACTGTTTTTT. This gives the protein CASSRGRVRGNEKLFF.

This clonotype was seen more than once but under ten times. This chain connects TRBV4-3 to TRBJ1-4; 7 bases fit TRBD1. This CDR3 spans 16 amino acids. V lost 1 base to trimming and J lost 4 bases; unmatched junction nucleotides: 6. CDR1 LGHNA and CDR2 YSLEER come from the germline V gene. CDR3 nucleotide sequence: TGCGCCAGCAGCCAAGGAGACAGGGTCTTTAATGAAAAACTGTTTTTT. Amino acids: CASSQGDRVFNEKLFF.

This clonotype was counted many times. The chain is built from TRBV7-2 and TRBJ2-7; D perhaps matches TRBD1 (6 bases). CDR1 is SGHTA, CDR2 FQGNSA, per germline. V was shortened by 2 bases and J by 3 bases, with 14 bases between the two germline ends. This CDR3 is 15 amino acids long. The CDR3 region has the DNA TGTGCCAGCAGCTTAAGACTTGGACAGAACTACGAGCAGTACTTC. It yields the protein CASSLRLGQNYEQYF.

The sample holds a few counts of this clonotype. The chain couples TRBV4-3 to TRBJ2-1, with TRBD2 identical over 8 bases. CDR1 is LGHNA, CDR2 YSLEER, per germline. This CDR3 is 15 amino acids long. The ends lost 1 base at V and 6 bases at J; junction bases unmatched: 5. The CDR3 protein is CASSQGLAGFNEQFF. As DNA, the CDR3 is TGCGCCAGCAGCCAAGGCCTAGCGGGTTTCAATGAGCAGTTCTTC.

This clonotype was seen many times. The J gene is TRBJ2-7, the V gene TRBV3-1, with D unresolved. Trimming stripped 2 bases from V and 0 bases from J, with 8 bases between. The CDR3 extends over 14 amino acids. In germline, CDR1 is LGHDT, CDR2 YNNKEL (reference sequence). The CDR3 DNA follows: TGTGCCAGCAGCCAACAGTTGAGCTCCTACGAGCAGTACTTC. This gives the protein CASSQQLSSYEQYF.

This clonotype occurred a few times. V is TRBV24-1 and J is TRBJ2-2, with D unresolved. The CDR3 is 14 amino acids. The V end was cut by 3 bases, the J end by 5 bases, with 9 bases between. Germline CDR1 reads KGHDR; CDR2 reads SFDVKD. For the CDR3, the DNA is TGTGCCACCAGTGATCTGAGGCGGACCGGGGAGCTGTTTTTT. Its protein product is CATSDLRRTGELFF.

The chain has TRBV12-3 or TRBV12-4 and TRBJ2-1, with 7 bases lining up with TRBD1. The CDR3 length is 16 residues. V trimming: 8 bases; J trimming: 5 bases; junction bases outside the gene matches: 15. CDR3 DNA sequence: TGTGCCAGCCCCCCCTACCGGGACAGCCTTAACAATGAGCAGTTCTTC. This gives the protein CASPPYRDSLNNEQFF.

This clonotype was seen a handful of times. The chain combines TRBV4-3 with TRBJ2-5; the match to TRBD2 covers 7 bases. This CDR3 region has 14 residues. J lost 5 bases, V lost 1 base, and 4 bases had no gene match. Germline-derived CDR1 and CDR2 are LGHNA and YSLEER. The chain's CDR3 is CASSQGDYLETQYF. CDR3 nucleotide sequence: TGCGCCAGCAGCCAAGGGGACTATCTGGAGACCCAGTACTTC.

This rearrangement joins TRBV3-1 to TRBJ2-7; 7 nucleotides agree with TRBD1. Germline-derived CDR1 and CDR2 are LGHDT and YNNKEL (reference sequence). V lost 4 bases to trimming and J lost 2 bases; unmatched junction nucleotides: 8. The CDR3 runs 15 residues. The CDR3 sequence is CASSLGTVGTYEQYF. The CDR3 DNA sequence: TGTGCCAGCAGCCTTGGGACAGTCGGTACCTACGAGCAGTACTTC.

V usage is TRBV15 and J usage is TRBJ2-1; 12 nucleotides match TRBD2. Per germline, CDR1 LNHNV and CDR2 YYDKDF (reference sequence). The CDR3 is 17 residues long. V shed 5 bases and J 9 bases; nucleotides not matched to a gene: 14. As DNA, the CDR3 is TGTGCCACCAGCCCCCTGATTGCTAGCGGGGGGGCTGGTGAGCAGTTCTTC. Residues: CATSPLIASGGAGEQFF. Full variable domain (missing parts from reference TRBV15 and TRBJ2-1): DAMVIQNPRYQVTQFGKPVTLSCSQTLNHNVMYWYQQKSSQAPKLLFHYYDKDFNNEADTPDNFQSRRPNTSFCFLDIRSPGLGDTAMYLCATSPLIASGGAGEQFFGPGTRLTVL.

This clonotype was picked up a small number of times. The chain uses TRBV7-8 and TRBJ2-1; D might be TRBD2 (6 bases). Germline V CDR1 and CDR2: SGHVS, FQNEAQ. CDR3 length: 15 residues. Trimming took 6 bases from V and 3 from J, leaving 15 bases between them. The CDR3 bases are TGTGCCAGCAGTTCGCCCCAGACTAGCTACAATGAGCAGTTCTTC. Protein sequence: CASSSPQTSYNEQFF.

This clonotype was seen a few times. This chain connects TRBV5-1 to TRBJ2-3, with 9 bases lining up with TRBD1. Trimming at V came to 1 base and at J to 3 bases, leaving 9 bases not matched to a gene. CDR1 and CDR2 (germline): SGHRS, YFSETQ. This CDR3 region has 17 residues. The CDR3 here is CASSLTSTGGVTDTQYF. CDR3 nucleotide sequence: TGCGCCAGCAGCTTGACCTCGACAGGGGGGGTGACAGATACGCAGTATTTT.

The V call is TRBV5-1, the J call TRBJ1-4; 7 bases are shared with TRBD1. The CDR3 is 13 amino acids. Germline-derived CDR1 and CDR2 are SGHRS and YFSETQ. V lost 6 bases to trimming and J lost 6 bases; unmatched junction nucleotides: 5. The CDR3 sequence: CASKRDRYEKLFF. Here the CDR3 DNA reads TGCGCCAGCAAGAGGGACAGATATGAAAAACTGTTTTTT.

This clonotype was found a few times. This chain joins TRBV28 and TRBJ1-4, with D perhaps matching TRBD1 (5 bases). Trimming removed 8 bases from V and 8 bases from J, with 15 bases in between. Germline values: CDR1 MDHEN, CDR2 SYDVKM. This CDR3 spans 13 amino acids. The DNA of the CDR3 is TGTGCCAGCGCCGGCAGGGTACGCGAAAAACTGTTTTTT. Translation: CASAGRVREKLFF.

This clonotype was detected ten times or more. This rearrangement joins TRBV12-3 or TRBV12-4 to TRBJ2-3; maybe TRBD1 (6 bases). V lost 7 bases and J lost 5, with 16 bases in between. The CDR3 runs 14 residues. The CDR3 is CASTLWTEQDTQYF. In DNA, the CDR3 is TGTGCCAGCACTCTTTGGACAGAACAAGATACGCAGTATTTT.

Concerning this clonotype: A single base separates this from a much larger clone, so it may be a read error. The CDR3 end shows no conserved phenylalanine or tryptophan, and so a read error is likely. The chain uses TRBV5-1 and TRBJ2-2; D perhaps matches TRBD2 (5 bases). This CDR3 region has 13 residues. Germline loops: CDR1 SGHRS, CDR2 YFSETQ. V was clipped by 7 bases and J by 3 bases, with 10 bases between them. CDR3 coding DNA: TGCGCCAGCTCCCCGGGGTACACCGGGGAGCTGTTTTCT. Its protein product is CASSPGYTGELFS.

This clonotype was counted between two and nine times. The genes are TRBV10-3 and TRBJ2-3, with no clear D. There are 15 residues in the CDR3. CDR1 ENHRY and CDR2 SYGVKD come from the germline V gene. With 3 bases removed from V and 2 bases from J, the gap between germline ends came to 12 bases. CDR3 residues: CAISDGQKSTDTQYF. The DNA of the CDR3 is TGTGCCATCAGTGATGGTCAGAAATCCACAGATACGCAGTATTTT.